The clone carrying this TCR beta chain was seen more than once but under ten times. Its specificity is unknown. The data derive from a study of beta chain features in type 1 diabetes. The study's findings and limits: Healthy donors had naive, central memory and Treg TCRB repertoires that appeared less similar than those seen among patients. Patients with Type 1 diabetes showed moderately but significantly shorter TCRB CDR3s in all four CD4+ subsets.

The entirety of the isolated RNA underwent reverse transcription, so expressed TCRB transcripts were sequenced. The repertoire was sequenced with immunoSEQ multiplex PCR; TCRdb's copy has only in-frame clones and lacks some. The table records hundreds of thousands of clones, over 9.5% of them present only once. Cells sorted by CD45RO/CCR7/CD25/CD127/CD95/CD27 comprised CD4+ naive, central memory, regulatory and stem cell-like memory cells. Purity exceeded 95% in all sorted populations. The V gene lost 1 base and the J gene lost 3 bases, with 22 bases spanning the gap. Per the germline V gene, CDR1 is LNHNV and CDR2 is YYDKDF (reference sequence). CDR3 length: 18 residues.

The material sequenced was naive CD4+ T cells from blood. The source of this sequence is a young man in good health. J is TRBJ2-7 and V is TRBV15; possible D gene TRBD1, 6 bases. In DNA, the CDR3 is TGTGCCACCAGCAGAGCCCCGCGCCGACAGGTGCCCTTCTACGAGCAGTACTTC. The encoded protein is CATSRAPRRQVPFYEQYF.